This T cell receptor beta chain was sequenced in a study of T cells in Graves' hyperthyroidism and ophthalmopathy. General observations from the study: Ophthalmopathy and stable hyperthyroidism were separated by a 13 V-J model. Expanded thyroid clonotypes (above 0.001) were mostly also found in blood.

The CDR3 is made up of 15 amino acids. Trimming took 5 bases from V and 0 from J, leaving 11 bases between them. Germline V gene lookup returns CDR1 SGHVS and CDR2 FQNEAQ. About this clonotype: No antigen is known for it.

Together with thyroid ultrasound, orbital computed tomography, serum thyroxine and TRAb, clinical symptoms were used for diagnoses. The source material, RNA transcripts, was used to amplify TCR beta CDR3 regions. A set of HTBI primers served as the primers for a first-round RT-PCR of the TCR CDR3. TCRdb re-analysed the multiplex PCR reads in MiXCR, keeping a single row per CDR3 protein. The table has approximately 510,000 distinct CDR3 sequences, around 43% seen once. This chain joins TRBV7-8 and TRBJ1-5; D gene uncertain. Sequencing input: peripheral blood or thyroid tissue (not recorded which). The TCR comes from an adult woman with Graves' disease, either hyperthyroidism or ophthalmopathy (not recorded which). This CDR3 reads CASSQGSNSNQPQHF. In DNA, the CDR3 is TGTGCCAGCAGCCAAGGTTCGAATAGCAATCAGCCCCAGCATTTT.